One sample yielded the 10 T cell receptor beta chains listed below, sequenced in a study of CD8+ T cells in alopecia areata. It was cDNA, reverse transcribed from extracted RNA, that served as the sequencing template. Produced via immunoSEQ multiplex PCR; TCRdb's table is partial and in-frame only. The sample holds approximately 300,000 clones, roughly 64% seen once. Specified treatment: oral pan-JAK inhibitor, 5-10 mg twice daily. The sample here was CD4+ T cells sorted from blood, taken at week 24, from a patient treated with tofacitinib. The receptors come from a human donor with alopecia areata.

The chain combines TRBV2 with TRBJ1-4; D not certain. CDR1 is SNHLY and CDR2 is FYNNEI in the germline V gene. This CDR3 spans 13 amino acids. V lost 6 bases to trimming and J lost 1 base, with 6 bases between them. CDR3 residues: CASRGETNEKLFF. Here the CDR3 DNA reads TGTGCCAGCAGGGGAGAAACTAATGAAAAACTGTTTTTT.

This rearrangement joins TRBV4-1 to TRBJ2-2; 11 bases match TRBD2. V lost 1 base and J lost 0; bases outside the gene matches: 4. This CDR3 has 18 residues. In germline, CDR1 is MGHRA, CDR2 YSYEKL. The CDR3 nucleotides read TGCGCCAGCAGCCAAGCCGGGACTAGCGGAGCGAACACCGGGGAGCTGTTTTTT. Encoded protein: CASSQAGTSGANTGELFF.

The rearrangement joins TRBV30 to TRBJ2-5; perhaps TRBD2 as D (5 bases). This CDR3 contains 12 residues. Germline V lookup: CDR1 GTSNPN, CDR2 SVGIG (reference sequence). V was cut by 3 bases and J by 3 bases, with 8 bases left in between. The CDR3 protein is CAWRAGEETQYF. In DNA, the CDR3 is TGTGCCTGGAGAGCCGGGGAAGAGACCCAGTACTTC.

This clone showed up just a few times. The rearrangement joins TRBV16 to TRBJ1-1; no reliable D call. Trimming cost V 0 bases and J 4 bases, with 6 bases left between them. The germline CDR1 and CDR2 sequences are KGHSY and FQNENV. The CDR3 consists of 13 residues. The CDR3 region has the DNA TGTGCCAGCAGCCAATCCCAAGCCACTGAAGCTTTCTTT. Residues: CASSQSQATEAFF. Looking up the rest from reference TRBV16 and TRBJ1-1 gives the full variable domain: GEEVAQTPKHLVRGEGQKAKLYCAPIKGHSYVFWYQQVLKNEFKFLISFQNENVFDETGMPKERFSAKCLPNSPCSLEIQATKLEDSAVYFCASSQSQATEAFFGQGTRLTVV.

The V gene is TRBV7-2, the J gene TRBJ2-5; tentative D call: TRBD1 (5 bases). The V gene lost 4 bases and the J gene lost 5 bases, with 17 bases spanning the gap. In germline, CDR1 is SGHTA, CDR2 FQGNSA. The CDR3 totals 15 residues. CDR3 bases: TGTGCCAGCAGCTCCAGAGGACAAGATAGGGAGACCCAGTACTTC. Protein sequence: CASSSRGQDRETQYF. Variable domain in full (rest from reference TRBV7-2 and TRBJ2-5): GAGVSQSPSNKVTEKGKDVELRCDPISGHTALYWYRQSLGQGLEFLIYFQGNSAPDKSGLPSDRFSAERTGGSVSTLTIQRTQQEDSAVYLCASSSRGQDRETQYFGPGTRLLVL.

The chain employs TRBV7-8 and TRBJ2-3, with TRBD1 matching over 7 bases. The V gene's germline CDR1 is SGHVS and CDR2 FQNEAQ. V lost 3 bases, J lost 6 bases, and 3 bases stayed unmatched. The CDR3 is made up of 13 amino acids. The CDR3 loop is CASSLVQGDTQYF. The CDR3 nucleotides read TGTGCCAGCAGCTTGGTACAGGGGGATACGCAGTATTTT. Based on the CDR3 plus reference TRBV7-8 and TRBJ2-3, the full variable domain is GAGVSQSPRYKVAKRGQDVALRCDPISGHVSLFWYQQALGQGPEFLTYFQNEAQLDKSGLPSDRFFAERPEGSVSTLKIQRTQQEDSAVYLCASSLVQGDTQYFGPGTRLTVL.

This clone was detected only once. CDR3 loop: CAWRARQGPYEQYF. Here the CDR3 DNA reads TGTGCCTGGAGAGCCCGACAGGGCCCCTACGAGCAGTACTTC. This rearrangement joins TRBV30 to TRBJ2-7; the match to TRBD1 covers 7 bases. V shed 3 bases and J 2 bases; nucleotides not matched to a gene: 7. The CDR3 extends over 14 amino acids. Per the germline V gene, CDR1 is GTSNPN and CDR2 is SVGIG (reference sequence).

The rearrangement uses TRBV5-6 and TRBJ2-5; 9 nucleotides align to TRBD1. This CDR3 region has 16 residues. V shed 0 bases and J 2 bases; nucleotides not matched to a gene: 5. CDR1 and CDR2 from the germline V gene are SGHDT and YYEEEE. The CDR3 here is CASSLGGTGLQETQYF. The CDR3 bases are TGTGCCAGCAGCTTGGGCGGGACAGGGCTGCAAGAGACCCAGTACTTC.

This clone occurred a few times. The CDR3 sequence: CASSPAGGRYNEQFF. The CDR3 bases are TGTGCCAGCAGCCCAGCGGGGGGACGATACAATGAGCAGTTCTTC. The V and J genes are TRBV5-4 and TRBJ2-1; 9 bases line up with TRBD2. Germline assignment: CDR1 SGHNT and CDR2 YYREEE (reference sequence). Germline trimming cut 4 bases from V and 4 bases from J; bases unmatched to any gene: 6. There are 15 residues in the CDR3. The full variable domain, its missing parts supplied by reference TRBV5-4 and TRBJ2-1, is ETGVTQSPTHLIKTRGQQVTLRCSSQSGHNTVSWYQQALGQGPQFIFQYYREEENGRGNFPPRFSGLQFPNYSSELNVNALELDDSALYLCASSPAGGRYNEQFFGPGTRLTVL.

The chain links TRBV4-3 to TRBJ2-3, with TRBD1 matching 7 bases. The CDR3 sequence is 16 residues long. Trimming cost V 0 bases and J 1 base; bases outside gene matches: 4. Germline lookup yields CDR1 LGHNA and CDR2 YSLEER. CDR3 amino acids: CASSQERGPGTDTQYF. CDR3 in DNA: TGCGCCAGCAGCCAAGAAAGGGGGCCCGGCACAGATACGCAGTATTTT.